The following is a T cell receptor (beta chain) sequence with its context. Its antigen remains unknown. This sample is drawn from a study of T cell responses to AZD1222 COVID-19 vaccine. Turning to the study itself: Pooled together were second doses at about 4 or about 12 weeks.

Some clones are missing from TCRdb's copy, which holds only in-frame ones; the method was immunoSEQ multiplex PCR. The data contain 150,000 or so clones, 90% of them singletons. Overall study findings and caveats: Spike was spanned by vaccine-associated CD4 TCRs, with dominance at 160-218 and 743-854. Epitopes outside B.1.351 and B.1.1.7 mutated regions reportedly drew nearly half of spike TCRs.

Germline-derived CDR1 and CDR2 are SEHNR and FQNEAQ (reference sequence). CDR3 length equals 14 residues. With 3 bases clipped from V and 6 bases from J, the junction kept 4 bases outside the gene matches. Sequenced here: peripheral blood, sampled on day 0 of AZD1222 vaccination. The clonotype was recovered from an adult in good health. The genes are TRBV7-9 and TRBJ2-1; 8 bases fit TRBD1. The chain's CDR3 is CASSFSDRANEQFF. DNA of the CDR3: TGTGCCAGCAGCTTCTCGGACAGGGCCAATGAGCAGTTCTTC.